The 2 T cell receptor beta chains below were found in one sample sequenced in a study of OX40 agonist ivuxolimab in advanced cancers. Sequenced by immunoSEQ multiplex PCR; TCRdb stores in-frame clones only, minus some. The data contain about 66,000 clones, around 83% of them singletons. The starting material was CD4+ or CD8+ T cells sorted from blood, obtained in a trial of the OX40 agonist ivuxolimab. The receptors stem from an adult with an advanced solid tumor such as melanoma, head and neck, liver or kidney cancer.

In its sample, this clone was seen a few times. The chain links TRBV19 to TRBJ1-5; 9 nucleotides align to TRBD1. With 4 bases clipped from V and 3 bases from J, the junction kept 4 bases outside the gene matches. The germline V gene encodes CDR1 LNHDA and CDR2 SQIVND (reference sequence). This CDR3 is 15 amino acids long. CDR3 protein: CASSRQGELNQPQHF. The CDR3 coding sequence is TGTGCCAGTAGTAGACAGGGGGAACTCAATCAGCCCCAGCATTTT.

V usage is TRBV19 and J usage is TRBJ2-7; TRBD2 matches 8 bases. The CDR3 totals 14 residues. V shed 2 bases and J 2 bases; nucleotides not matched to a gene: 2. From germline, CDR1 is LNHDA and CDR2 SQIVND (reference sequence). The CDR3 loop is CASSIREGAYEQYF. CDR3 sequence (DNA): TGTGCCAGTAGTATACGGGAGGGGGCCTACGAGCAGTACTTC.